This is a list of T cell receptor beta chains from one sample in a study of regulatory and conventional T cells in RAG deficiency. TCRdb's table, derived via immunoSEQ multiplex PCR, lists solely in-frame clones and lacks some. The sample holds some 28,000 clones, about 90% seen once. The same sample was also studied in work on regulatory T cells.

Sequencing was carried out using Tregs sorted from blood. The receptors originated from a human donor in good health. Each CDR3 is given with its conserved first and last residue. The D gene is left open where the match is weak. Only part of the rows carry a size: once, few, many, or a class if the clone is expanded.

CDR3	DNA	length	D	V	J	size
CATRISTGTATGEKLFF	TGTGCCACCAGAATATCAACGGGGACAGCCACGGGTGAAAAACTGTTTTTT	17	TRBD1	TRBV27	TRBJ1-4	.
CASSLERVTTQYF	TGCGCCAGCAGCTTGGAAAGGGTAACTACCCAGTACTTC	13	.	TRBV5-1	TRBJ2-5	.
CASSLGISSGGADTQYF	TGTGCCAGCAGCTTAGGGATCTCTAGCGGGGGGGCAGATACGCAGTATTTT	17	TRBD2	TRBV5-6	TRBJ2-3	.
CASSPSADRENYGYTF	TGTGCCAGCAGCCCATCAGCGGACAGAGAAAACTATGGCTACACCTTC	16	.	TRBV7-2	TRBJ1-2	.
CASSPEYEQYF	TGTGCCAGCTCACCCGAATACGAGCAGTACTTC	11	.	TRBV18	TRBJ2-7	.
CAWTYRYSGNTIYF	TGTGCCTGGACCTACCGGTACTCTGGAAACACCATATATTTT	14	.	TRBV30	TRBJ1-3	.
CASNLRQGRNTIYF	TGTGCCAGCAACCTTAGACAGGGGCGAAACACCATATATTTT	14	TRBD1	TRBV6-1	TRBJ1-3	.
CASSPRGRTVADTEAFF	TGCGCCAGCAGCCCCCGAGGGCGAACGGTGGCGGACACTGAAGCTTTCTTT	17	.	TRBV5-1	TRBJ1-1	.
CASSKEEAPEQYF	TGTGCCAGCAGCAAAGAGGAGGCCCCTGAGCAGTACTTC	13	.	TRBV21-1	TRBJ2-7	few
CAISPGTGSSYEQYF	TGTGCCATCAGTCCCGGGACAGGGAGCTCCTACGAGCAGTACTTC	15	TRBD1	TRBV10-3	TRBJ2-7	.
CASSGARFSNYGYTF	TGTGCCAGCAGCGGAGCGAGGTTTTCCAACTATGGCTACACCTTC	15	.	TRBV9	TRBJ1-2	.
CASSRRTVNTGELFF	TGTGCCAGCAGTCGAAGGACAGTGAACACCGGGGAGCTGTTTTTT	15	.	TRBV6-6	TRBJ2-2	once
CASSGRQETQYF	TGTGCCAGCTCGGGCAGACAAGAGACCCAGTACTTC	12	.	TRBV18	TRBJ2-5	once
CASGPPPRWPEAFF	TGTGCTAGTGGGCCACCGCCGAGGTGGCCTGAAGCTTTCTTT	14	.	TRBV12-5	TRBJ1-1	.
CASRESVRGEQYF	TGTGCCAGCAGAGAGTCGGTTCGGGGAGAGCAGTACTTC	13	.	TRBV6-5	TRBJ2-7	.
CASSLGQGARGNTIYF	TGTGCCAGCAGCCTCGGACAGGGGGCGCGGGGAAACACCATATATTTT	16	TRBD1	TRBV7-9	TRBJ1-3	.
CASSLETGTSYEQYF	TGTGCCAGCAGCTTGGAGACAGGGACATCCTACGAGCAGTACTTC	15	TRBD1	TRBV11-3	TRBJ2-7	.
CASSFGQGEKLFF	TGCGCCAGCAGCTTCGGACAGGGTGAAAAACTGTTTTTT	13	TRBD1	TRBV5-1	TRBJ1-4	once
CASSRHGTGHSYEQYF	TGTGCCAGCAGCCGCCACGGGACAGGCCATTCCTACGAGCAGTACTTC	16	TRBD1	TRBV7-9	TRBJ2-7	.
CASSLGANEQFF	TGTGCCAGCAGCTTAGGCGCGAATGAGCAGTTCTTC	12	.	TRBV11-2	TRBJ2-1	once
CASSLWRGLAGGYNEQFF	TGTGCCAGCAGCTTATGGCGGGGACTAGCGGGGGGATACAATGAGCAGTTCTTC	18	TRBD2	TRBV7-8	TRBJ2-1	.
CATRSWGVSYGYTF	TGTGCCACCAGGTCGTGGGGGGTAAGCTATGGCTACACCTTC	14	.	TRBV28	TRBJ1-2	.
CASSYTGPGVEAFF	TGTGCCAGCAGTTACACGGGGCCGGGTGTAGAAGCTTTCTTT	14	.	TRBV6-5	TRBJ1-1	.
CASSVVPRDRGRNRGNTIYF	TGTGCCAGCAGCGTAGTTCCTCGAGACAGGGGAAGGAACAGGGGAAACACCATATATTTT	20	TRBD1	TRBV9	TRBJ1-3	few
CASSQDRGRNTIYF	TGCGCCAGCAGCCAAGATCGAGGGCGAAACACCATATATTTT	14	.	TRBV4-1	TRBJ1-3	.
CASSGWQSNEKLFF	TGTGCCAGCTCAGGTTGGCAGTCTAATGAAAAACTGTTTTTT	14	.	TRBV18	TRBJ1-4	.